A selection of T cell receptor beta chains follows, all from one sample in a study of monozygotic twins with inflammatory bowel disease. TCRdb re-called the 5' RACE reads and gives one entry per CDR3 protein, without DNA. The sample includes about 350,000 distinct CDR3 sequences. Sequencing was carried out using blood. The receptors shown here come from a human donor with ulcerative colitis or Crohn's disease, or a healthy co-twin of an affected twin (not recorded which). Both conserved end residues are part of each CDR3.

v_gene	j_gene	CDR3aa
TRBV5-1	TRBJ2-1	CASSREDPSYNEQFF
TRBV29-1	TRBJ2-7	CSVEWAGPYEQYF
TRBV10-3	TRBJ1-2	CAISEGDRAGYTF
TRBV12-3/TRBV12-4	TRBJ2-1	CASSLAGQGREQFF
TRBV7-2	TRBJ2-5	CASSLGRRETQYF
TRBV6-2/TRBV6-3	TRBJ2-7	CASRYTGTTYEQYF
TRBV7-2	TRBJ2-2	CASRTTWAANTGELFF
TRBV4-1	TRBJ2-2	CASSQDTAHRGSGTGELFF
TRBV5-1	TRBJ1-2	CASSSFFGSYGYTF
TRBV7-9	TRBJ2-7	CASGSEPEEQYF
TRBV28	TRBJ2-2	CASSLGGQAGELFF
TRBV15	TRBJ1-4	CATSYGPTNEKLFF
TRBV18	TRBJ2-1	CASSRTSGADNEQFF
TRBV7-2	TRBJ2-1	CASSPRTKINEQFF
TRBV12-3/TRBV12-4	TRBJ2-7	CASSPRVTEQYF
TRBV5-1	TRBJ2-1	CASSLGPTTDNEQFF
TRBV7-2	TRBJ2-2	CASSSSYGAGELFF
TRBV5-4	TRBJ2-3	CASTEGGGYTDTQYF
TRBV5-1	TRBJ2-1	CASSPYMGGTEQFF
TRBV7-9	TRBJ2-2	CASSSSKVGLAGPANTGELFF
TRBV28	TRBJ2-5	CASSPRMGLAETQYF
TRBV20-1	TRBJ2-6	CSATGRGSGSSGANVLTF
TRBV3-1	TRBJ2-6	CASSQVGSAYSGANVLTF
TRBV18	TRBJ1-5	CASSHLQGSNQPQHF
TRBV10-3	TRBJ2-2	CAIMDTAQGSGELFF
TRBV12-3/TRBV12-4	TRBJ1-3	CASSLAGNGNTIYF
TRBV7-9	TRBJ1-2	CASSPPDATYGYTF
TRBV5-1	TRBJ2-1	CASSFTTSGNEQFF
TRBV27	TRBJ2-3	CASSLSIVSGTDTQYF
TRBV4-2	TRBJ2-3	CASSQEGLAGNTDTQYF
TRBV5-1	TRBJ2-2	CASSQDTRTGELFF
TRBV29-1	TRBJ2-1	CSVLRLAEYNEQFF
TRBV7-9	TRBJ1-1	CATSETLGNTEAFF
TRBV28	TRBJ2-7	CASSPPTGSPYEQYF
TRBV7-2	TRBJ1-2	CASSLDAGWRYGYTF
TRBV7-9	TRBJ2-3	CASSLPGGGGDTDTQYF
TRBV12-3/TRBV12-4	TRBJ2-5	CASSIGGLGYQETQYF
TRBV4-1	TRBJ1-5	CASGVIGNQPQHF
TRBV5-1	TRBJ1-6	CASSLEAQGQANSPLHF
TRBV7-2	TRBJ2-4	CASSPRAGGIDIQYF
TRBV7-9	TRBJ1-4	CASSEYRSTNEKLFF
TRBV6-6	TRBJ1-2	CASSYSPDSYGYTF
TRBV20-1	TRBJ1-6	CSARQFGGNSPLHF
TRBV9	TRBJ2-1	CASSVARGTEQFF
TRBV7-8	TRBJ2-6	CASSSAGQVPSGANVLTF
TRBV20-1	TRBJ2-5	CSTETGRLETQYF
TRBV28	TRBJ1-4	CASSLTATGTNEKLFF
TRBV11-3	TRBJ1-1	CASTPGSLAFF
TRBV6-1	TRBJ1-1	CAAFLGGLYTEAFF
TRBV30	TRBJ2-7	CAWSVPGNYEQYF
TRBV7-9	TRBJ2-1	CASSGLGLAGSNEQFF
TRBV7-9	TRBJ2-7	CASSLDFRGEQYF
TRBV20-1	TRBJ2-7	CSARDGGSSYEQYF
TRBV4-2	TRBJ2-3	CASSHGDTQYF
TRBV5-1	TRBJ1-3	CASSPGGGRLGNTIYF